The present TCR beta chain was sequenced within a study of radiotherapy plus CTLA-4 blockade in lung cancer. Study at large: Objective response was observed in roughly 20% of patients, and disease control in just over 30%. Study-level results: Among reported predictors of response, early blood T cell clone dynamics with interferon-beta performed best.

The table came from immunoSEQ multiplex PCR; TCRdb's copy has only in-frame clones and leaves some out. The sample has some 74,000 clones, roughly three quarters seen once. A note on this clone: Its antigen is not known.

The CDR3 loop spans 15 amino acids. Germline assignment: CDR1 SSHAT and CDR2 FNYEAQ (reference sequence). Sequencing was performed on peripheral blood, taken from a patient treated with radiotherapy plus ipilimumab. The chain uses TRBV7-7 and TRBJ2-7; possibly TRBD1 for D (5 bases). The sequence came from a human donor with non-small cell lung cancer who had a complete response to radiotherapy plus ipilimumab. The CDR3 here is CASSPQVWSSYEQYV. As DNA, the CDR3 is TGTGCTAGCAGCCCACAGGTATGGAGCTCCTACGAGCAGTACGTC.